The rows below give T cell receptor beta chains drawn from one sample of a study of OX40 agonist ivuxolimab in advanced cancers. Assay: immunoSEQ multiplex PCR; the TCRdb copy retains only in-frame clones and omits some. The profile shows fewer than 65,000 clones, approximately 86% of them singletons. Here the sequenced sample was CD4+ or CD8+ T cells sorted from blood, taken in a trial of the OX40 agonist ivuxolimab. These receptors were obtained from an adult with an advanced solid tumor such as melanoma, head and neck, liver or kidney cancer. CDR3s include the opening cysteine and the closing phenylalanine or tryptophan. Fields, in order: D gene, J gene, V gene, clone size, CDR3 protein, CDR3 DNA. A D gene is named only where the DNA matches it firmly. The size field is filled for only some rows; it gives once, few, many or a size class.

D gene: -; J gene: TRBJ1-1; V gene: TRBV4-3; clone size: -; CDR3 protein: CASRRPPRDPQEAYMNTEAFF; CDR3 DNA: TGCGCCAGCAGGCGACCTCCACGGGACCCCCAGGAGGCTTACATGAACACTGAAGCTTTCTTT
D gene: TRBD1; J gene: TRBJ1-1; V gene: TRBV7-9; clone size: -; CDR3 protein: CASSTTDRDTEAFF; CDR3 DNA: TGTGCCAGCAGCACGACAGACAGGGACACTGAAGCTTTCTTT
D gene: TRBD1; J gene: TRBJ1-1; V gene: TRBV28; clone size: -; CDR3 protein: CATLTGGGPEAFF; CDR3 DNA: TGTGCCACCTTGACAGGGGGTGGCCCTGAAGCTTTCTTT
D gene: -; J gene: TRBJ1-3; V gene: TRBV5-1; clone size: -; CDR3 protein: CASSLETGPGNTIYF; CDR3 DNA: TGCGCCAGCAGCTTGGAGACAGGTCCCGGAAACACCATATATTTT
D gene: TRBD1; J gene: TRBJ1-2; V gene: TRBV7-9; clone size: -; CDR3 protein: CASSLRGHGYTF; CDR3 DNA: TGTGCCAGCAGCTTGAGGGGGCATGGCTACACCTTC
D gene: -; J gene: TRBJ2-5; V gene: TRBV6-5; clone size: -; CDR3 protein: CASSYRELAETQYF; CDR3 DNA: TGTGCCAGCAGTTACAGGGAGCTTGCAGAGACCCAGTACTTC
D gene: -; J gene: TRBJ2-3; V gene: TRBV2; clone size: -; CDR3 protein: CASSESWSTDTQYF; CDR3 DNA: TGTGCCAGCAGTGAGTCCTGGTCCACAGATACGCAGTATTTT
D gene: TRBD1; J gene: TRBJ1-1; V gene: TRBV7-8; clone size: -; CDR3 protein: CASSPTAWDRGSEAFF; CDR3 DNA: TGTGCCAGCAGCCCTACAGCGTGGGACAGGGGGTCCGAAGCTTTCTTT
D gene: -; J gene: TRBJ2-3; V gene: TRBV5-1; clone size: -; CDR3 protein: CASSWSGTGTDTQYF; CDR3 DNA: TGCGCCAGCAGCTGGAGCGGGACAGGCACAGATACGCAGTATTTT
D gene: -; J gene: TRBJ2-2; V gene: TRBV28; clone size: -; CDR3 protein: CASSPQTDGELFF; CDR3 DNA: TGTGCCAGCAGTCCCCAGACCGACGGGGAGCTGTTTTTT
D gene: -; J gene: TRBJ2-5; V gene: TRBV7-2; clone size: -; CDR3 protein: CASSFPGETQYF; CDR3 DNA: TGTGCCAGCAGCTTCCCGGGGGAGACCCAGTACTTC
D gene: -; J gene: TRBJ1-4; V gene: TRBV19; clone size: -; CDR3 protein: CASRPHGATEKLFF; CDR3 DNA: TGTGCCAGTAGGCCTCATGGGGCGACTGAAAAACTGTTTTTT
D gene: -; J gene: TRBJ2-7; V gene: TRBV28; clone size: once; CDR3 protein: CASTLSLMLPYEQYF; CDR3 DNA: TGTGCCAGCACCCTCTCGCTTATGCTTCCCTACGAGCAGTACTTC
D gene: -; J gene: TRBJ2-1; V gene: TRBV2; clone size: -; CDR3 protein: CASKFEVGQGSPESSYNEQFF; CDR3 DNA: TGTGCCAGCAAGTTCGAAGTGGGTCAGGGGAGTCCTGAGAGCTCCTACAATGAGCAGTTCTTC
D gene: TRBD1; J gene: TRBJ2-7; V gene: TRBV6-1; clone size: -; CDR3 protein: CASTSGQTFYEQYF; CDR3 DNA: TGTGCCAGCACCTCGGGACAGACGTTTTACGAGCAGTACTTC
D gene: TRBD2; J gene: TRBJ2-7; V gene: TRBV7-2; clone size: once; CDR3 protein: CASSLVPGGRGEQYF; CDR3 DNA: TGTGCCAGCAGCTTAGTGCCGGGCGGGAGAGGTGAGCAGTACTTC
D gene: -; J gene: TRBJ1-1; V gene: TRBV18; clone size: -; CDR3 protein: CASSPSGGGANTEAFF; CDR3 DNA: TGTGCCAGCTCACCCTCCGGCGGGGGCGCGAACACTGAAGCTTTCTTT
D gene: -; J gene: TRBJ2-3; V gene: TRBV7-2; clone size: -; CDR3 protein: CASSLGLRTDTQYF; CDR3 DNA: TGTGCCAGCAGCCTGGGACTTCGCACAGATACGCAGTATTTT
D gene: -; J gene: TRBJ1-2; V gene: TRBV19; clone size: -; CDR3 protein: CASRGYNYGYTF; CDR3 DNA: TGTGCCAGTCGGGGCTACAACTATGGCTACACCTTC
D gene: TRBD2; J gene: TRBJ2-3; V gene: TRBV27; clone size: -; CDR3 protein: CASSISGDTQYF; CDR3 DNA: TGTGCCAGCTCGATTAGCGGGGATACGCAGTATTTT
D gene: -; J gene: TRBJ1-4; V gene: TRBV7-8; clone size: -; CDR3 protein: CASSFSLGRNNEKLFF; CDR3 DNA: TGTGCCAGCAGCTTCTCCTTGGGACGGAATAATGAAAAACTGTTTTTT
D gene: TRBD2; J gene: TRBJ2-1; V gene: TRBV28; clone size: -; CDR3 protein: CASSLGLAGVYEQFF; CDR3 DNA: TGTGCCAGCAGTTTGGGACTAGCGGGAGTCTATGAGCAGTTCTTC
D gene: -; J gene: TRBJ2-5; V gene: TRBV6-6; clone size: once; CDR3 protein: CASSSEEYQETQYF; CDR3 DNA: TGTGCCAGCAGTTCTGAGGAGTACCAAGAGACCCAGTACTTC
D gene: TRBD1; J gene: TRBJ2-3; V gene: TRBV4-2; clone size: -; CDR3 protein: CASSQDWGQGSDTQYF; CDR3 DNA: TGTGCCAGCAGCCAAGATTGGGGACAGGGTTCAGATACGCAGTATTTT
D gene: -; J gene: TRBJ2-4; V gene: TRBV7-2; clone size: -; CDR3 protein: CASSQKTGLVAKNIQYF; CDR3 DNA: TGTGCCAGCAGCCAAAAGACAGGTTTGGTAGCCAAAAACATTCAGTACTTC
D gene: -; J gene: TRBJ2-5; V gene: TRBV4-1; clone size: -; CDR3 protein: CASSQETTASQETQYF; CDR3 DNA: TGCGCCAGCAGCCAAGAAACGACGGCGAGCCAAGAGACCCAGTACTTC
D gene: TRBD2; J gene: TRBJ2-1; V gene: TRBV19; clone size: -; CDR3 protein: CASSISKRGNEQFF; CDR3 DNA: TGTGCCAGTAGTATAAGTAAGCGGGGCAATGAGCAGTTCTTC
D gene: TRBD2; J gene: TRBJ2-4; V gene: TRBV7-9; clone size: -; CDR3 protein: CASSPRQAGGPSQVDIQYF; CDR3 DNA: TGTGCCAGCAGCCCTAGACAAGCGGGAGGGCCCTCCCAAGTTGACATTCAGTACTTC
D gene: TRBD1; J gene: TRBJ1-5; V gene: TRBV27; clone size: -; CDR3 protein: CASKPTMGQGGQPQHF; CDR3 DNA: TGTGCCAGCAAACCTACCATGGGACAGGGCGGTCAGCCCCAGCATTTT
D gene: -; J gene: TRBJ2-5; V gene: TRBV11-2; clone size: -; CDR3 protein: CASSLETQYF; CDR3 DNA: TGTGCCAGCAGCTTAGAGACCCAGTACTTC
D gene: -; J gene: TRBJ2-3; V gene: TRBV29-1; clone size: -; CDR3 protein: CSVEDWGSRTDTQYF; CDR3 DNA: TGCAGCGTTGAAGATTGGGGGTCTAGGACAGATACGCAGTATTTT
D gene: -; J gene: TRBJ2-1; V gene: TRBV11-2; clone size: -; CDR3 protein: CASSLGLGRDEQFF; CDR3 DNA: TGTGCCAGCAGCTTGGGTCTTGGGCGGGATGAGCAGTTCTTC
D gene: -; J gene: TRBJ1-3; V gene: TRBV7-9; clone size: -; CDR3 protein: CASSLLLKKKSSGNTIYF; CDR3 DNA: TGTGCCAGCAGCTTACTTCTGAAGAAGAAGAGCTCTGGAAACACCATATATTTT
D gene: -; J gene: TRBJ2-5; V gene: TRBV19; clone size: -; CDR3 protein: CASSTLTGIGETQYF; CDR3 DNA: TGTGCCAGTAGTACCTTAACAGGGATCGGAGAGACCCAGTACTTC
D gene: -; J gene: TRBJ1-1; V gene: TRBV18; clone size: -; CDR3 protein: CASSRRGGENTEAFF; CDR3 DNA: TGTGCCAGCTCTCGCCGGGGGGGGGAGAACACTGAAGCTTTCTTT
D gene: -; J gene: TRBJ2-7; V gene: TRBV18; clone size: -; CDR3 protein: CASSPPAAYEQYF; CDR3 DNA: TGTGCCAGCTCGCCCCCCGCCGCCTACGAGCAGTACTTC
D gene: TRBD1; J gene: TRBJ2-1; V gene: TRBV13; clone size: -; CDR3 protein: CASSQYRDRLRDEQFF; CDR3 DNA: TGTGCCAGCAGCCAATACCGGGACAGGTTAAGAGATGAGCAGTTCTTC
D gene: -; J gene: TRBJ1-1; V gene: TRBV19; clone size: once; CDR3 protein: CASSIEGYTEAFF; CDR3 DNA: TGTGCCAGTAGTATAGAAGGATACACTGAAGCTTTCTTT
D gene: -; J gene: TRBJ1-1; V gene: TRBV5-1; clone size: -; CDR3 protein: CASKSAPGDLEAFF; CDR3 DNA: TGCGCCAGCAAGTCGGCTCCAGGAGACCTTGAAGCTTTCTTT